The sequence of this TCR beta chain was determined in a study of Ad26.COV2.S vaccination and SARS-CoV-2 variants. Study-level results: Substantial breadth was reportedly displayed by spike-specific CD8+ and CD4+ T cell responses after vaccination.

TCRdb's copy holds only in-frame clones and misses some; the assay was immunoSEQ multiplex PCR. The sample lists some 450,000 clones, 90% occurring once. Germline loops: CDR1 MDHEN, CDR2 SYDVKM. Deletions cut 7 bases from V and 1 base from J, with 13 bases between. The CDR3 has 14 amino acids. Treatment indicated: about 20 received Ad26.COV2.S at low or high dose, single or two shots; about five received placebo; per-sample allocation not given. Sample collection was performed on day 63 after the first vaccine or placebo injection. Notes on this clone: The antigen is not known.

Sample: peripheral blood, taken in a trial of Ad26.COV2.S vaccine versus placebo. The source is a person aged 18-60 years who received the Ad26.COV2.S COVID-19 vaccine or a placebo. The chain joins TRBV28 to TRBJ1-1; D remains ambiguous. The CDR3 loop is CASISYGGNTEAFF. The CDR3 DNA reads as TGTGCCAGCATATCGTACGGAGGGAACACTGAAGCTTTCTTT.